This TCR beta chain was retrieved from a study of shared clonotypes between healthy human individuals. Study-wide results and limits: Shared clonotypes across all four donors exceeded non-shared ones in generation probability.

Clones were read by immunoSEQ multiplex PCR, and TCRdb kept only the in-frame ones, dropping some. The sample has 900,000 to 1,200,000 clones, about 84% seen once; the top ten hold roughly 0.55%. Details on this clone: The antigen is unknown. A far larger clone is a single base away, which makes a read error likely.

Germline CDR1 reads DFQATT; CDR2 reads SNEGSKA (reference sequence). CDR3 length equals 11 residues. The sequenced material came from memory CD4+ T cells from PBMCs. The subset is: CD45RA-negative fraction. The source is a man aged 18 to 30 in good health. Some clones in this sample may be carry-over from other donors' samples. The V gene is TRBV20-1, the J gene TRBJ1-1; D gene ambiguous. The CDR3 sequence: CSARPATEALF. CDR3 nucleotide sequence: TGCAGTGCCCGCCCGGCCACTGAAGCTCTCTTT.